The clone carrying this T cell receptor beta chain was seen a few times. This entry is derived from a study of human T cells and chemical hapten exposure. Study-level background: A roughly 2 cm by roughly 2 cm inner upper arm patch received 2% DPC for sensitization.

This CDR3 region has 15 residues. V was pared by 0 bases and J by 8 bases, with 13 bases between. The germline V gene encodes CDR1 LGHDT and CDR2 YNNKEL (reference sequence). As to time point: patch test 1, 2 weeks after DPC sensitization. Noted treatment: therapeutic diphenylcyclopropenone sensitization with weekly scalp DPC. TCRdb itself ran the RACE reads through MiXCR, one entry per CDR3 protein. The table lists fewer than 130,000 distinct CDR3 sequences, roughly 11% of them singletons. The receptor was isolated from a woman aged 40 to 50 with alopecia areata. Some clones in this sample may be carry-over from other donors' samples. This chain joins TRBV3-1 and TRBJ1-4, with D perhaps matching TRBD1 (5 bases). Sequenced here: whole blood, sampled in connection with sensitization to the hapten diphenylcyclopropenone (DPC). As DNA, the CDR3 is TGTGCCAGCAGCCAAGAGGTTACAGGAGGGGAAAAACTGTTTTTT. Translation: CASSQEVTGGEKLFF.